This T cell receptor (beta chain) came from a study of CD8 T cells in Susac syndrome (dated by TCRdb to the late 2010s). For the study in its entirety: The study used repertoire sequencing to test whether antigen drove CD8+ T cell activation and differentiation in Susac syndrome.

Peripheral blood CD8+ and CD4+ T cells from healthy donors, Susac syndrome patients and multiple sclerosis patients were profiled by high-throughput TCR beta sequencing. The healthy donors served as controls matched for age and sex. Bulk CD8+ and CD4+ T cells were purified magnetically by negative isolation, whereas CD8+ TEMRA cells were enriched by FACS. Blood was collected in EDTA tubes and processed within 24 hours, with PBMCs isolated through density gradient centrifugation. PBMCs intended for TCR sequencing were cryopreserved in liquid nitrogen and thawed later in a water bath at 37 degrees C. The sorted or isolated CD4+, CD8+ and CD8+ TEMRA cells reached a purity of at least 90%. CDR1 and CDR2 are drawn from the germline V gene: KGHSH, LQKENI. Trimming removed 4 bases from V and 5 bases from J; the gene matches leave 7 bases unexplained. The CDR3 goes from the cysteine to the phenylalanine over 15 residues. Just CDR3 DNA is preserved here, 45 bases in frame from base 1.

On this clonotype itself: Its recognized antigen is unknown. No clone much larger than this one lies a single base away; base qualities are absent.

What the study reported, not specific to this receptor: The number of individuals in the TCR sequencing and HLA analysis was recognized as being relatively small.

RNA was extracted with the RNeasy kit and roughly 0.45 to 1 ug was reverse transcribed using random hexamers. TCR beta CDR3 regions were amplified with the immunoSEQ multiplex PCR assay covering 54 Vbeta and 13 Jbeta segments. Bias from PCR amplification was corrected by using a synthetic template baseline for primer optimization and for computational correction. As for the original processing: Reads were annotated to V, D and J genes per IMGT and analyzed with immunoSEQ Analyzer, keeping only productive sequences. Clonality was calculated as one minus the Shannon entropy normalized by log2 of the number of productive unique sequences. For each patient and control, public and private clones were evaluated among the 100 most prevalent clones. A clone was defined as Susac-specific if it was absent from the healthy and MS cohorts, from about a thousand published viral clones and from other ImmuneACCESS disease sequences. TCRdb's own reprocessing of the public reads used fastp at Q25 and MiXCR and kept productive beta chains. Rows matching on CDR3 protein sequence are summarized as one entry with the most common DNA and genes. The V and J calls and clone size come from TCRdb's table, not from the authors' own analysis. The sample has under 200,000 distinct CDR3 sequences on record, approximately 94% of them singletons. The ten largest clones add up to 0.1% of the sample.

The sequencing input was CD4+ T cells from PBMCs. The clonotype originates from a human donor in good health. The chain links TRBV18 with TRBJ2-3; the junction holds 9 bases that match TRBD1. The CDR3 here reads CASSHTTGGGDTQYF. The base sequence is TGTGCCAGCTCACACACTACAGGGGGCGGAGATACGCAGTATTTT. With all but the CDR3 taken from the reference TRBV18 and TRBJ2-3 genes, the full variable domain is: NAGVMQNPRHLVRRRGQEARLRCSPMKGHSHVYWYRQLPEEGLKFMVYLQKENIIDESGMPKERFSAEFPKEGPSILRIQQVVRGDSAAYFCASSHTTGGGDTQYFGPGTRLTVL.